The 20 T cell receptor beta chains in this list originate from one sample, sequenced in a study of siplizumab effects on memory and regulatory T cells. Produced via immunoSEQ multiplex PCR; TCRdb's table is partial and in-frame only. The repertoire holds some 90,000 clones, with approximately 90% as singletons. The sample comprised CD4+ T cells sorted from blood. The receptors originated from a human donor in good health.

The chain has TRBV18 and TRBJ2-7; 10 nucleotides match TRBD2. J was trimmed by 1 base and V by 3 bases; bases with no gene match: 3. The CDR3 consists of 15 residues. Germline V gene sequence: CDR1 KGHSH, CDR2 LQKENI. CDR3 sequence reads: CASSPPSGRSYEQYF. CDR3 nucleotide sequence: TGTGCCAGCTCACCTCCTAGCGGGAGATCCTACGAGCAGTACTTC.

This chain links TRBV6-5 with TRBJ2-2; D is ambiguous. This CDR3 is 15 amino acids long. Trimming cost V 6 bases and J 5 bases, with 16 bases left between them. Germline values: CDR1 MNHEY, CDR2 SVGAGI. CDR3 residues: CASRRLSGSTGELFF. CDR3 nucleotide sequence: TGTGCCAGCAGACGTCTAAGTGGAAGTACCGGGGAGCTGTTTTTT.

The chain is built from TRBV9 and TRBJ1-3; D unresolved. V shed 2 bases and J shed 0 bases, with 6 bases lying between them. Germline lookup yields CDR1 SGDLS and CDR2 YYNGEE. The CDR3 covers 14 residues. For the CDR3, the DNA is TGTGCCAGCAGCGTCGGGATCTCTGGAAACACCATATATTTT. It translates to CASSVGISGNTIYF.

This chain uses TRBV11-3 with TRBJ2-1; no clear D gene. V lost 0 bases and J 4 bases, leaving 10 bases between the germline ends. This CDR3 has 15 residues. Germline V gene data show CDR1 as SGHNT and CDR2 as YENEEA. CDR3 in DNA: TGTGCCAGCAGCTTAGAGGGATCCCCTTACAATGAGCAGTTCTTC. Encoded protein: CASSLEGSPYNEQFF. Full variable domain (remainder filled in from reference TRBV11-3 and TRBJ2-1): EAGVVQSPRYKIIEKKQPVAFWCNPISGHNTLYWYLQNLGQGPELLIRYENEEAVDDSQLPKDRFSAERLKGVDSTLKIQPAELGDSAVYLCASSLEGSPYNEQFFGPGTRLTVL.

This chain connects TRBV2 to TRBJ2-3, with a possible D match to TRBD1 (6 bases). CDR1 is SNHLY, CDR2 FYNNEI, per germline. The CDR3 extends over 15 amino acids. The ends were cut back, 6 bases at V and 5 bases at J, with 18 bases in the middle. The CDR3 nucleotides read TGTGCCAGCAGCTATGGACAGAAAATTGGAGATACGCAGTATTTT. Translating gives CASSYGQKIGDTQYF.

This chain joins TRBV18 and TRBJ2-7; TRBD2 matches at 9 bases. With 3 bases clipped from V and 2 bases from J, the junction kept 2 bases outside the gene matches. Per the germline V gene, CDR1 is KGHSH and CDR2 is LQKENI. CDR3 length: 14 residues. The CDR3 DNA sequence: TGTGCCAGCTCACCCCCTAGCGGGGCCTACGAGCAGTACTTC. Encoded protein: CASSPPSGAYEQYF.

The chain couples TRBV30 to TRBJ2-5; 9 bases map to TRBD1. The V and J ends lost 5 bases and 5 bases, in that order; junction bases with no gene match: 6. Looked up from germline, CDR1 is GTSNPN and CDR2 is SVGIG (reference sequence). The CDR3 loop spans 13 amino acids. This CDR3 reads CAWDRGAGETQYF. CDR3 sequence (DNA): TGTGCCTGGGACAGGGGGGCGGGCGAGACCCAGTACTTC.

The V gene is TRBV27, the J gene TRBJ2-2; D is uncertain. Germline loops: CDR1 MNHEY, CDR2 SMNVEV (reference sequence). This CDR3 comprises 15 residues. V was shortened by 5 bases and J by 2 bases, with 12 bases between the two germline ends. The chain's CDR3 is CASSSRTPNTGELFF. The CDR3 DNA follows: TGTGCCAGCAGTAGTCGAACACCCAACACCGGGGAGCTGTTTTTT.

The rearrangement joins TRBV5-1 to TRBJ2-5; 7 bases match TRBD1. V gave up 4 bases and J gave up 1 base; unmatched junction bases: 4. This CDR3 region has 14 residues. From germline, CDR1 is SGHRS and CDR2 YFSETQ. The chain's CDR3 is CASSPGTVQETQYF. CDR3 DNA sequence: TGCGCCAGCAGCCCCGGGACAGTCCAAGAGACCCAGTACTTC.

The chain combines TRBV28 with TRBJ2-5; possibly TRBD2 for D (5 bases). There are 13 residues in the CDR3. V shed 6 bases and J shed 5 bases, with 13 bases lying between them. Germline-derived CDR1 and CDR2 are MDHEN and SYDVKM. CDR3 region: CASRLLALETQYF. The CDR3 nucleotides read TGTGCCAGCAGGTTGCTAGCTCTTGAGACCCAGTACTTC.

This clone was seen a handful of times. The chain joins TRBV19 to TRBJ1-5; D gene unclear. In germline, CDR1 is LNHDA, CDR2 SQIVND (reference sequence). Deletions cut 5 bases from V and 3 bases from J, with 14 bases between. The CDR3 length is 15 residues. CDR3 loop: CASSLNGPPNQPQHF. In DNA form, the CDR3 reads TGTGCCAGTAGTCTCAATGGTCCTCCCAATCAGCCCCAGCATTTT. The whole variable domain, remainder taken from reference TRBV19 and TRBJ1-5, is DGGITQSPKYLFRKEGQNVTLSCEQNLNHDAMYWYRQDPGQGLRLIYYSQIVNDFQKGDIAEGYSVSREKKESFPLTVTSAQKNPTAFYLCASSLNGPPNQPQHFGDGTRLSIL.

This chain joins TRBV5-1 and TRBJ2-5; 9 bases match TRBD1. CDR1 and CDR2 (germline): SGHRS, YFSETQ. This CDR3 spans 17 amino acids. Germline trimming cut 0 bases from V and 1 base from J; bases unmatched to any gene: 7. CDR3: CASSLAVAGQGQETQYF. CDR3 in DNA: TGCGCCAGCAGCTTGGCCGTGGCGGGACAGGGCCAAGAGACCCAGTACTTC.

This chain uses TRBV18 with TRBJ2-5; maybe TRBD2 (5 bases). Per germline, CDR1 KGHSH and CDR2 LQKENI. This CDR3 has 13 residues. The V and J ends lost 4 bases and 5 bases respectively, with 11 bases between them. CDR3 residues: CASSQVGEETQYF. CDR3 coding DNA: TGTGCCAGCTCACAAGTTGGGGAGGAGACCCAGTACTTC. Variable domain in full (rest from reference TRBV18 and TRBJ2-5): NAGVMQNPRHLVRRRGQEARLRCSPMKGHSHVYWYRQLPEEGLKFMVYLQKENIIDESGMPKERFSAEFPKEGPSILRIQQVVRGDSAAYFCASSQVGEETQYFGPGTRLLVL.

The chain couples TRBV6-5 to TRBJ2-1; 9 positions agree with TRBD1. The V gene's germline CDR1 is MNHEY and CDR2 SVGAGI. This CDR3 contains 15 residues. Trimming removed 4 bases from V and 4 bases from J; junction bases left unmatched: 5. The CDR3 DNA reads as TGTGCCAGCAGTTCTTGGGACAGGGATTACAATGAGCAGTTCTTC. Amino acids: CASSSWDRDYNEQFF.

V and J are TRBV6-5 and TRBJ2-1; 7 bases are shared with TRBD2. Losses at the gene ends were 2 bases for V and 9 bases for J; bases not matched to a gene: 1. CDR3 size: 12 residues. Germline assignment: CDR1 MNHEY and CDR2 SVGAGI. The CDR3 region has the DNA TGTGCCAGCAGTTACAGCGGGGTTGAGCAGTTCTTC. Translated, it gives CASSYSGVEQFF.

The chain links TRBV5-1 to TRBJ2-1; 8 bases line up with TRBD1. Looked up from germline, CDR1 is SGHRS and CDR2 is YFSETQ. The V gene end was trimmed by 2 bases and the J gene end by 0 bases; junction bases not matched to a gene: 10. The CDR3 has 18 amino acids. The CDR3 DNA sequence: TGCGCCAGCAGCTTTGACAGGGGTGGCATGCGCTCCTACAATGAGCAGTTCTTC. The encoded protein is CASSFDRGGMRSYNEQFF.

The chain carries TRBV6-1 and TRBJ2-1; TRBD2 matches at 11 bases. Trimming removed 0 bases from V and 7 bases from J; junction bases left unmatched: 11. CDR1 and CDR2 from the germline V gene are MNHNS and SASEGT. This CDR3 spans 18 amino acids. The CDR3 here is CASSEAPPGTSGKNEQFF. CDR3 bases: TGTGCCAGCAGTGAAGCGCCCCCCGGGACTAGCGGAAAGAATGAGCAGTTCTTC.

The chain carries TRBV28 and TRBJ2-3; D possibly corresponds to TRBD2 (5 bases). Trimming pared 6 bases from V and 0 bases from J, leaving 16 bases between. Germline CDR1 is MDHEN and CDR2 is SYDVKM. CDR3 size: 16 residues. Here the CDR3 reads CASSLSSGASTDTQYF. In DNA, the CDR3 is TGTGCCAGCAGCCTATCAAGCGGAGCTAGCACAGATACGCAGTATTTT.

The chain is built from TRBV6-5 and TRBJ1-6; no clear D. V lost 0 bases and J lost 9, with 6 bases in between. The germline V gene has CDR1 MNHEY and CDR2 SVGAGI. The CDR3 runs to 13 residues. In nucleotides, the CDR3 is TGTGCCAGCAGTTACTCCGGACCTTCACCCCTCCACTTT. Protein: CASSYSGPSPLHF.

The chain carries TRBV7-2 and TRBJ2-3; weak D call: TRBD2 (5 bases). This CDR3 comprises 13 residues. Germline loops: CDR1 SGHTA, CDR2 FQGNSA. V lost 6 bases and J lost 8, with 15 bases in between. CDR3 in amino acids: CASSSGTRRTQYF. The CDR3 coding sequence is TGTGCCAGCAGTTCTGGAACTAGACGTACGCAGTATTTT.